This T cell receptor (beta chain) comes out of a study of shared clonotypes between healthy human individuals. Germline V gene sequence: CDR1 MNHEY, CDR2 SMNVEV (reference sequence). This CDR3 is 13 amino acids long. V shed 6 bases and J shed 3 bases, with 11 bases lying between them. General observations from the study: What naive subsets generally showed was a larger estimated richness than memory subsets showed.

Turning to this clone: Its antigen remains unknown.

Some clones are missing from TCRdb's copy, which holds only in-frame ones; the method was immunoSEQ multiplex PCR. The data contain roughly 700,000 clones, about 74% of them singletons. In the CD4+ fraction, cells were divided into CD45RA+ naive and CD45RA-negative memory subsets. The rearrangement links TRBV27 to TRBJ1-1, with a weak D call TRBD1 (5 bases). Sample: memory CD4+ T cells sorted from blood. Subset noted: CD45RA-negative fraction. The source of this sequence is a woman in her twenties or thirties in good health. The CDR3 bases are TGTGCCAGCAGAAAACAGGTGGACACTGAAGCTTTCTTT. Its protein product is CASRKQVDTEAFF.